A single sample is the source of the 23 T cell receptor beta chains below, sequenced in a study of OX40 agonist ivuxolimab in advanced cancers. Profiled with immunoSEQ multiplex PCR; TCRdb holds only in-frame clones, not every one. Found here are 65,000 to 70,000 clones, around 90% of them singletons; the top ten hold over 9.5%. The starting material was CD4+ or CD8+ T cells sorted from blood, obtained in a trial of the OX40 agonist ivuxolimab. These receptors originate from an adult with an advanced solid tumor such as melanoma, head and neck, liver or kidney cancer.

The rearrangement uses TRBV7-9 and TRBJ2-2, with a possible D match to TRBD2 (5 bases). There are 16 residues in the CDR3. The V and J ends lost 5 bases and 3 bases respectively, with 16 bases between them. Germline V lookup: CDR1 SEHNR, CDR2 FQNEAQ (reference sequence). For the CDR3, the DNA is TGTGCCAGCAGCCGATTGAGGGTAGTCGACACCGGGGAGCTGTTTTTT. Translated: CASSRLRVVDTGELFF.

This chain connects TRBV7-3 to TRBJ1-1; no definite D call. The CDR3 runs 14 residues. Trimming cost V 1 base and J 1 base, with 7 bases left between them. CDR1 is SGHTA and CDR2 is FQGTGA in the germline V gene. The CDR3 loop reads CASSLIGPNTEAFF. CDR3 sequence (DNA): TGTGCCAGCAGCTTAATTGGGCCGAACACTGAAGCTTTCTTT.

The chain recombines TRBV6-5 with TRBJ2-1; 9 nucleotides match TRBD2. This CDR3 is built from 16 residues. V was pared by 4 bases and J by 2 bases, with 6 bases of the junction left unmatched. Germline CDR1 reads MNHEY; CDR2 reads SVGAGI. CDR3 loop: CASSSLAGVAYNEQFF. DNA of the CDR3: TGTGCCAGCAGTTCTTTAGCGGGAGTGGCCTACAATGAGCAGTTCTTC.

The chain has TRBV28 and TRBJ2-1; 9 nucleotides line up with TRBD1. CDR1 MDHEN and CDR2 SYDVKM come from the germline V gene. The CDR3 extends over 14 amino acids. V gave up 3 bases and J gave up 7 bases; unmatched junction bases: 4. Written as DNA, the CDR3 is TGTGCCAGCAGTTTGGGACAGGGTCGGAATGAGCAGTTCTTC. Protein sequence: CASSLGQGRNEQFF.

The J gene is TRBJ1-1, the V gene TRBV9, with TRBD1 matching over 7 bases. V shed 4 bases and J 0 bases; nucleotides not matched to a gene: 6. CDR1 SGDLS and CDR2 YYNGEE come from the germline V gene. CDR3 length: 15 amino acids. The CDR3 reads CASSIRDRLNTEAFF. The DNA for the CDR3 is TGTGCCAGCAGCATCAGGGACAGATTGAACACTGAAGCTTTCTTT.

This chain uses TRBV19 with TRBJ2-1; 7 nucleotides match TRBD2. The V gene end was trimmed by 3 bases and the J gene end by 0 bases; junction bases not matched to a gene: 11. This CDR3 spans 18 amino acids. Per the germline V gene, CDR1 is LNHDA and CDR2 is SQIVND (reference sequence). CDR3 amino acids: CASSIISASGSSYNEQFF. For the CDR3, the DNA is TGTGCCAGTAGTATTATTTCGGCTAGCGGTAGCTCCTACAATGAGCAGTTCTTC.

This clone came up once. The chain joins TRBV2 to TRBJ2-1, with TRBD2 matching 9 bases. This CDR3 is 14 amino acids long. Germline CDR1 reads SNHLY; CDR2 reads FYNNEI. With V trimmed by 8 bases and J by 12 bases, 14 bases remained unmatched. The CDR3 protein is CASASPAGGQGQFF. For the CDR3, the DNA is TGTGCCAGCGCCTCTCCAGCGGGAGGTCAGGGGCAGTTCTTC.

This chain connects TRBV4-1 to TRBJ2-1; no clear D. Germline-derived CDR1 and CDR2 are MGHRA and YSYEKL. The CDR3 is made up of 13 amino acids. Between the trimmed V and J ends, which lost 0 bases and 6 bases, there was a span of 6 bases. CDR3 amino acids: CASSQEGRNEQFF. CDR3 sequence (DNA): TGCGCCAGCAGCCAAGAGGGCCGCAATGAGCAGTTCTTC.

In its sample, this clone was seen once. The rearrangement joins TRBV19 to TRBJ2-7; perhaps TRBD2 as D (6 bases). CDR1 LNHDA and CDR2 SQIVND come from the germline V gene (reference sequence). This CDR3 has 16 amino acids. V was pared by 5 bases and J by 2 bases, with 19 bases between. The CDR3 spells CASSAPGSGQTYEQYF. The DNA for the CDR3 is TGTGCCAGTAGTGCCCCCGGGAGCGGGCAAACCTACGAGCAGTACTTC.

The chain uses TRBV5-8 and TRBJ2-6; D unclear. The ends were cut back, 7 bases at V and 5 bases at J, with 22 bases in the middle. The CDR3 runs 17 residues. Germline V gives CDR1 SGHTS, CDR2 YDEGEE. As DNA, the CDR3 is TGTGCCAGCGAAAGGTATCACACACAAAGTCGGGCCAACGTCCTGACTTTC. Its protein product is CASERYHTQSRANVLTF.

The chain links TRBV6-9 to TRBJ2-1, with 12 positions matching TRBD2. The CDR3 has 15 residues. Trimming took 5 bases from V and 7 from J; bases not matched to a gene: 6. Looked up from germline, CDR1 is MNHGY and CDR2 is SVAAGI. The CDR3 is CASSNLAGGPNEQFF. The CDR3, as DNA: TGTGCCAGCAGTAACCTAGCGGGAGGGCCTAATGAGCAGTTCTTC.

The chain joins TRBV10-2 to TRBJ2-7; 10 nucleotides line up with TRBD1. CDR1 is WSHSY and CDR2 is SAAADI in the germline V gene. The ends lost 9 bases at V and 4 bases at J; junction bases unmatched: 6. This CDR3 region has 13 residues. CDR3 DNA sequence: TGCGCCAGTTGGACAGGGGGTGGGTACGAGCAGTACTTC. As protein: CASWTGGGYEQYF.

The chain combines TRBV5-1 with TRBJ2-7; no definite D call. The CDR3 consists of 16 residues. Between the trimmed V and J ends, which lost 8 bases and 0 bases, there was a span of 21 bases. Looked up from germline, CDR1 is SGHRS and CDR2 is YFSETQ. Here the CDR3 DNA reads TGCGCCAGTGCCTATTCCGGTCTCCCTTCCTCCTACGAGCAGTACTTC. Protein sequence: CASAYSGLPSSYEQYF.

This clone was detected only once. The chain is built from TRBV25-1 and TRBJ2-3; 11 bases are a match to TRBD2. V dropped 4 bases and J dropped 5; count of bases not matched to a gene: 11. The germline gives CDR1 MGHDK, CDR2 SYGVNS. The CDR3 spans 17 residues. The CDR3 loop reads CASSGGTSGGGGDTQYF. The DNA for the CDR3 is TGTGCCAGCAGTGGAGGCACTAGCGGGGGCGGCGGAGATACGCAGTATTTT.

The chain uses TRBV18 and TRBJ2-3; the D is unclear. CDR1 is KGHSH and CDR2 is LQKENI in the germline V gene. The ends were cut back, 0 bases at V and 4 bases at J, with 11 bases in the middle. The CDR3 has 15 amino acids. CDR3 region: CASSPPPGQADTQYF. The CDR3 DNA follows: TGTGCCAGCTCACCACCCCCCGGGCAGGCAGATACGCAGTATTTT.

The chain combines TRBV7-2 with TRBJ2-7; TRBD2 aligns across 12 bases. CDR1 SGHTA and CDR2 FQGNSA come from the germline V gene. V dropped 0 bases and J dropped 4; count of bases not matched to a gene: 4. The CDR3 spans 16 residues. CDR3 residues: CASSLASLAGGYEQYF. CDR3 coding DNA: TGTGCCAGCAGCTTAGCCAGTCTAGCGGGAGGGTACGAGCAGTACTTC.

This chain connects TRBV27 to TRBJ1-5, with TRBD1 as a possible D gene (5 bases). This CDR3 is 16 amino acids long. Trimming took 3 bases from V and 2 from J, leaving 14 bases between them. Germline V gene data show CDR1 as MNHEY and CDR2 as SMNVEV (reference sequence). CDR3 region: CASSLMGRAGNQPQHF. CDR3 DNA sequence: TGTGCCAGCAGTTTGATGGGCAGGGCGGGCAATCAGCCCCAGCATTTT.

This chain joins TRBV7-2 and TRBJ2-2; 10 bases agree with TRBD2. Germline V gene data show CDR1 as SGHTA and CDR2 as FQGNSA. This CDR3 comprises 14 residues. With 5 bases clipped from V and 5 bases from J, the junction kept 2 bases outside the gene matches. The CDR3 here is CASSATSGTGELFF. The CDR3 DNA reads TGTGCCAGCAGCGCGACTAGCGGGACCGGGGAGCTGTTTTTT.

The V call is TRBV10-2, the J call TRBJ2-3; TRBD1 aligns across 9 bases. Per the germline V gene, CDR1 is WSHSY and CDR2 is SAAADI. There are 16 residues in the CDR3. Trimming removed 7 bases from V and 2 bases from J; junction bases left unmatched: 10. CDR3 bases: TGCGCCAGCAAGCTCATACAGGGGGCCTACACAGATACGCAGTATTTT. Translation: CASKLIQGAYTDTQYF.

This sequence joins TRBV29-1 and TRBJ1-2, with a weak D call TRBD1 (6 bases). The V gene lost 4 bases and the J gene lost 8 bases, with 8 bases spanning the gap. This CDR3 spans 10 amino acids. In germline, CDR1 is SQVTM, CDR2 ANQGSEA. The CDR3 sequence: CSVGQEGYTF. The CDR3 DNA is TGCAGCGTTGGACAGGAGGGCTACACCTTC.

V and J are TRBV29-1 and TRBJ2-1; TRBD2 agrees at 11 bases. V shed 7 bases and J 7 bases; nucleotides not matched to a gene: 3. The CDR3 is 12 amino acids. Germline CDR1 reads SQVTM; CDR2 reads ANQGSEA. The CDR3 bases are TGCAGCGCCGGACTAGCGGGTAATGAGCAGTTCTTC. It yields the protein CSAGLAGNEQFF.

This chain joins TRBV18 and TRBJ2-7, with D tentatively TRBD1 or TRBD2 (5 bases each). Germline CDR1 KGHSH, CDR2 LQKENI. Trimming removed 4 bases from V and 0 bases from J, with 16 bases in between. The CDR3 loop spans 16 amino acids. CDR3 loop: CASSLQLGVSSYEQYF. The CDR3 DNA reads TGTGCCAGCTCACTACAACTAGGGGTCAGCTCCTACGAGCAGTACTTC.

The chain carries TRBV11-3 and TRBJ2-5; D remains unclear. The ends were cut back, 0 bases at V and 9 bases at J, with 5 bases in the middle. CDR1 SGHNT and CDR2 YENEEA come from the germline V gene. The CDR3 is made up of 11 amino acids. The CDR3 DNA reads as TGTGCCAGCAGCTTAGAGGCCCCCCAGTACTTC. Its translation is CASSLEAPQYF.